This T cell receptor (beta chain) was profiled in a study of cytotoxic CD8 clonotypes in ibrutinib-treated CLL. Generated by immunoSEQ multiplex PCR, the TCRdb table keeps only in-frame clones and is missing some. The sample records 270,000 or so clones, around 77% being singletons. A word on this clone: Its specificity is not known.

General study findings and limits: The times at which samples were taken varied between sustained-remission and progressing patients.

This CDR3 contains 13 residues. V lost 7 bases and J lost 6; bases outside the gene matches: 6. Germline CDR1 MDHEN, CDR2 SYDVKM. J is TRBJ2-3 and V is TRBV28; 8 bases align to TRBD2. Specimen: PBMCs, collected at disease progression, from a patient treated with ibrutinib. The TCR sequence derives from a human donor with chronic lymphocytic leukemia. CDR3 region: CASNPGLVDTQYF. In DNA, the CDR3 is TGTGCCAGCAATCCGGGACTAGTGGATACGCAGTATTTT.